These 27 T cell receptor beta chains share one sample of origin, sequenced in a study of post-analysis software for immune sequencing data. Overall study findings and caveats: In patients, roughly five TRBV segments were more frequent than in controls, with TRBV5-6, TRBV5-1 and TRBV20-1 among them.

Every TCR beta cDNA library bore unique molecular identifiers. TCRdb itself ran the PCR reads through MiXCR, one entry per CDR3 protein. The sample shows about 150,000 distinct CDR3 sequences, approximately 30% of them seen only once. These receptors have no known antigen. The source material was blood. These receptors all come from a girl aged 10-17 years with multiple sclerosis.

V and J are TRBV23-1 and TRBJ2-4; D gene unclear. The end of the DNA aligns better with TRBJ2-7, so the J call may be wrong. TRBV23-1 falls under the ORF class, with uncertain function. The CDR3 contains 16 residues. CDR3 amino acids: CASGPEKLSVPYEQYF. CDR3 nucleotide sequence: TGCGCCAGCGGCCCGGAGAAACTGTCCGTTCCCTACGAGCAGTACTTC.

The chain has TRBV4-1 and TRBJ1-2; 9 nucleotides match TRBD1. Germline V CDR1 and CDR2: MGHRA, YSYEKL. CDR3 length: 17 amino acids. Unmatched junction bases numbered 12, after V lost 3 bases and J lost 4 bases. The CDR3 sequence: CASSHTGGAWVGYGYTF. The CDR3 DNA reads as TGCGCCAGCAGCCACACAGGGGGCGCTTGGGTTGGCTATGGCTACACCTTC.

Ten or more counts support this clonotype. The chain employs TRBV5-1 and TRBJ2-3; no reliable D call. V lost 0 bases and J lost 1, with 18 bases in between. The CDR3 contains 18 residues. The germline gives CDR1 SGHRS, CDR2 YFSETQ. In DNA form, the CDR3 reads TGCGCCAGCAGCTTGGAAGGGTTCCAGTACTCTGGCACAGATACGCAGTATTTT. This encodes CASSLEGFQYSGTDTQYF.

This clonotype showed up just a few times. The CDR3 bases are TGCAGTGCTAGTAGTCAGGGGGCTTTATATCGGACTGAAGCTTTCTTT. Residues: CSASSQGALYRTEAFF. J is TRBJ1-1 and V is TRBV20-1; 8 bases align to TRBD1. With 3 bases clipped from V and 5 bases from J, the junction kept 14 bases outside the gene matches. Germline CDR1 DFQATT, CDR2 SNEGSKA (reference sequence). This CDR3 region has 16 residues.

The gene calls are TRBV7-9 and TRBJ1-2, with D tentatively TRBD1 (5 bases). Trimming shortened V by 4 bases and J by 2 bases, and 14 bases separated the two germline ends. The length of the CDR3 is 15 residues. Germline-derived CDR1 and CDR2 are SEHNR and FQNEAQ (reference sequence). The CDR3 region is CASSSPRVENYGYTF. The CDR3 nucleotides read TGTGCCAGCAGCTCACCCAGGGTGGAGAACTATGGCTACACCTTC.

V gene TRBV20-1 combines with J gene TRBJ2-3; 7 nucleotides line up with TRBD1. This CDR3 has 14 amino acids. Looked up from germline, CDR1 is DFQATT and CDR2 is SNEGSKA (reference sequence). V shed 6 bases, J shed 8 bases, and the junction held 14 bases outside the gene matches. In DNA, the CDR3 is TGCAGTGCACACAGGGGCGGAGAGATTGTTACGCAGTATTTT. Translated: CSAHRGGEIVTQYF.

The chain recombines TRBV5-1 with TRBJ2-5; 7 positions match TRBD1. The CDR3 is made up of 12 amino acids. V gave up 4 bases and J gave up 11 bases; unmatched junction bases: 8. Germline V CDR1 and CDR2: SGHRS, YFSETQ. CDR3 amino acids: CASSIGGWEQYF. CDR3 bases: TGCGCCAGCAGCATAGGGGGCTGGGAGCAGTACTTC.

CDR3 sequence reads: CASSQYRDGYTF. The CDR3 DNA reads as TGTGCCAGCAGTCAGTACAGGGATGGCTACACCTTC. The chain couples TRBV6-5 to TRBJ1-2, with D possibly matching TRBD1 (6 bases). The ends were cut back, 5 bases at V and 6 bases at J, with 10 bases in the middle. Looked up from germline, CDR1 is MNHEY and CDR2 is SVGAGI. CDR3 length: 12 amino acids.

This clonotype showed up just a few times. The chain links TRBV20-1 to TRBJ2-3; 10 bases agree with TRBD2. Germline assignment: CDR1 DFQATT and CDR2 SNEGSKA (reference sequence). The CDR3 has 15 amino acids. The trim removed 6 bases at V and 2 bases at J, leaving 8 bases unmatched. The CDR3 protein is CSALKTSGFTDTQYF. The CDR3 coding sequence is TGCAGTGCCCTTAAGACTAGCGGGTTCACAGATACGCAGTATTTT.

The chain recombines TRBV14 with TRBJ2-1; maybe TRBD2 (5 bases). Trimming stripped 1 base from V and 10 bases from J, with 14 bases between. The length of the CDR3 is 14 residues. The V gene's germline CDR1 is SGHDN and CDR2 FVKESK. DNA for the CDR3: TGTGCCAGCAGCCAAGTGGTCGTGGCGGGCGAGCAGTTCTTC. It codes for CASSQVVVAGEQFF.

This clonotype was picked up many times. The V gene is TRBV2, the J gene TRBJ2-5, with D possibly being TRBD1 (6 bases). CDR1 and CDR2 from the germline V gene are SNHLY and FYNNEI. The CDR3 covers 14 residues. Trimming removed 7 bases from V and 5 bases from J, with 17 bases in between. The CDR3 loop reads CASNRGAGDETQYF. CDR3 DNA sequence: TGTGCCAGCAACCGAGGGGCAGGGGACGAGACCCAGTACTTC.

The chain recombines TRBV6-1 with TRBJ2-1; D is undetermined. V gave up 1 base and J gave up 4 bases, with 11 bases separating them. Germline assignment: CDR1 MNHNS and CDR2 SASEGT. This CDR3 region has 15 residues. The CDR3 DNA is TGTGCCAGCAGTGAAGGCCTAGAGAATTACAATGAGCAGTTCTTC. Translated, it gives CASSEGLENYNEQFF.

This clonotype came up many times. The chain joins TRBV7-9 to TRBJ2-7; D unresolved. The CDR3 totals 14 residues. The germline V gene has CDR1 SEHNR and CDR2 FQNEAQ (reference sequence). The ends were cut back, 4 bases at V and 2 bases at J, with 12 bases in the middle. The CDR3 region is CASSSLLGPYEQYF. The DNA of the CDR3 is TGTGCCAGCAGCTCCCTCCTAGGGCCCTACGAGCAGTACTTC.

This clonotype occurred many times. The chain has TRBV7-2 and TRBJ2-3; D uncertain. CDR1 is SGHTA and CDR2 is FQGNSA in the germline V gene. Trimming took off 2 bases at V and 2 bases at J, with 8 bases between the two ends. The length of the CDR3 is 14 residues. As DNA, the CDR3 is TGTGCCAGCAGCTTAATGAGACACACAGATACGCAGTATTTT. Translated: CASSLMRHTDTQYF.

The V gene is TRBV5-8, the J gene TRBJ2-3; a possible D gene is TRBD1 (5 bases). V lost 3 bases, J lost 3 bases, and 14 bases lay in between. Germline assignment: CDR1 SGHTS and CDR2 YDEGEE. The CDR3 length is 15 residues. The CDR3 DNA reads TGTGCCAGCAGCTGCTGGACACTCCCGACAGATACGCAGTATTTT. As protein: CASSCWTLPTDTQYF.

The chain uses TRBV6-1 and TRBJ2-2; TRBD2 agrees at 9 bases. V shed 4 bases and J 4 bases; nucleotides not matched to a gene: 4. The CDR3 has 15 residues. Germline values: CDR1 MNHNS, CDR2 SASEGT. CDR3 DNA sequence: TGTGCCAGCAGTGCGGTAGCGGGAGTCACCGGGGAGCTGTTTTTT. It translates to CASSAVAGVTGELFF.

This clonotype has at least ten counts. The rearrangement links TRBV27 to TRBJ2-5; a weak D match, TRBD2 (6 bases). The CDR3 sequence is 15 residues long. V was shortened by 0 bases and J by 5 bases, with 13 bases between the two germline ends. The germline V gene has CDR1 MNHEY and CDR2 SMNVEV (reference sequence). The CDR3 DNA is TGTGCCAGCAGTTTATCGGGGGGTTATTGGGAGACCCAGTACTTC. It is translated as CASSLSGGYWETQYF.

This clonotype was counted ten times or more. The gene calls are TRBV2 and TRBJ2-1; TRBD2 aligns across 13 bases. The V gene's germline CDR1 is SNHLY and CDR2 FYNNEI. The J segment lost 10 bases and the V segment lost 8 bases, leaving 8 bases of the junction unmatched. This CDR3 is 14 amino acids long. The CDR3 sequence: CASLRGLAGVEQFF. The DNA of the CDR3 is TGTGCCAGCCTCCGCGGACTAGCGGGAGTGGAGCAGTTCTTC. The full variable domain, with the rest looked up from reference TRBV2 and TRBJ2-1, is EPEVTQTPSHQVTQMGQEVILRCVPISNHLYFYWYRQILGQKVEFLVSFYNNEISEKSEIFDDQFSVERPDGSNFTLKIRSTKLEDSAMYFCASLRGLAGVEQFFGPGTRLTVL.

The gene calls are TRBV29-1 and TRBJ2-7, with TRBD1 matching over 10 bases. The CDR3 runs 13 residues. The germline gives CDR1 SQVTM, CDR2 ANQGSEA. The V and J ends lost 7 bases and 3 bases, in that order; junction bases with no gene match: 6. CDR3 protein: CSGSGTGDYEQYF. The CDR3 region has the DNA TGCAGCGGTTCCGGGACAGGGGACTACGAGCAGTACTTC.

This clonotype was picked up many times. V gene TRBV5-1 combines with J gene TRBJ2-4, with D tentatively TRBD1 (5 bases). The CDR3 runs 14 residues. Trimming removed 0 bases from V and 8 bases from J, with 12 bases in between. Germline assignment: CDR1 SGHRS and CDR2 YFSETQ. CDR3 region: CASSLGERGYIQYF. The CDR3 DNA reads TGCGCCAGCAGCTTGGGTGAAAGGGGATACATTCAGTACTTC.

This rearrangement joins TRBV20-1 to TRBJ1-5; perhaps TRBD1 as D (5 bases). The V and J ends lost 1 base and 0 bases respectively, with 16 bases between them. From germline, CDR1 is DFQATT and CDR2 SNEGSKA (reference sequence). This CDR3 contains 17 residues. The CDR3 region has the DNA TGCAGTGCTAGAGTGACCGGGACGGGAATTAGCAATCAGCCCCAGCATTTT. This gives the protein CSARVTGTGISNQPQHF.

Only a few counts were recorded for this clonotype. The chain couples TRBV7-9 to TRBJ1-1; 8 nucleotides line up with TRBD1. The CDR3 covers 17 residues. Germline V gene sequence: CDR1 SEHNR, CDR2 FQNEAQ (reference sequence). Trimming removed 5 bases from V and 1 base from J; junction bases left unmatched: 12. CDR3 sequence reads: CASSPKFDRGANTEAFF. The CDR3 DNA is TGTGCCAGCAGCCCAAAATTTGACAGGGGCGCGAACACTGAAGCTTTCTTT.

This clonotype was detected many times. The rearrangement links TRBV29-1 to TRBJ2-6; D remains ambiguous. V lost 4 bases and J 4 bases, leaving 8 bases between the germline ends. Germline V CDR1 and CDR2: SQVTM, ANQGSEA. CDR3 length: 13 residues. The CDR3 nucleotides are TGCAGCGTTGTTATGAGCGGGGCCAACGTCCTGACTTTC. It translates to CSVVMSGANVLTF.

This clonotype occurred a few times. J is TRBJ2-1 and V is TRBV6-4; TRBD2 matches 10 bases. CDR1 and CDR2 from the germline V gene are MRHNA and SNTAGT. With 8 bases clipped from V and 10 bases from J, the junction kept 11 bases outside the gene matches. The CDR3 runs 14 residues. Here the CDR3 reads CASSPGLASVEQFF. The DNA for the CDR3 is TGTGCCAGCTCACCGGGACTAGCGAGCGTCGAGCAGTTCTTC.

The chain couples TRBV5-1 to TRBJ1-1; D is uncertain. CDR1 and CDR2 (germline): SGHRS, YFSETQ. This CDR3 is 14 amino acids long. With 4 bases removed from V and 1 base from J, the gap between germline ends came to 11 bases. CDR3 sequence reads: CASSLLTPNTEAFF. The CDR3 DNA follows: TGCGCCAGCAGCCTTCTCACACCGAACACTGAAGCTTTCTTT. The full variable domain, rest sourced from reference TRBV5-1 and TRBJ1-1, is KAGVTQTPRYLIKTRGQQVTLSCSPISGHRSVSWYQQTPGQGLQFLFEYFSETQRNKGNFPGRFSGRQFSNSRSEMNVSTLELGDSALYLCASSLLTPNTEAFFGQGTRLTVV.

This clonotype was observed many times. The V and J genes are TRBV11-1 and TRBJ2-1; 7 bases are a match to TRBD2. Germline V gene lookup returns CDR1 SGHAT and CDR2 FQDESV (reference sequence). This CDR3 has 13 residues. V dropped 2 bases and J dropped 9; count of bases not matched to a gene: 4. DNA for the CDR3: TGTGCCAGCAGCTTACAGCGGGAAGGTGAGCAGTTCTTC. Translation: CASSLQREGEQFF.

This clonotype was seen more than once but under ten times. The CDR3 loop is CAILVTGLNTEAFF. The DNA of the CDR3 is TGTGCCATCCTCGTTACAGGACTGAACACTGAAGCTTTCTTT. The chain carries TRBV10-3 and TRBJ1-1; TRBD1 is a possible D gene (5 bases). The V end lost 8 bases, the J end lost 0 bases, and 13 bases lay between the germline ends. Germline loops: CDR1 ENHRY, CDR2 SYGVKD. There are 14 residues in the CDR3.